These 20 T cell receptor beta chains came from one sample sequenced in a study of radiation and T cells in renal cell carcinoma. The assay was immunoSEQ multiplex PCR, and TCRdb's table has in-frame clones only and misses some. The data hold some 150,000 clones, with approximately 90% observed a single time. The time point was: blood 2 weeks post-SBRT. Treatment here: 15 Gy SBRT to primary tumor, nephrectomy 4 weeks later. The starting material was blood, obtained from a patient whose treatment included radiotherapy and nephrectomy. These receptors all come from a woman aged 45-59 years with renal cell carcinoma.

The chain recombines TRBV4-2 with TRBJ1-1; 9 bases match TRBD1. Losses at the gene ends were 4 bases for V and 3 bases for J; bases not matched to a gene: 6. Germline V CDR1 and CDR2: LGHNA, YNFKEQ. The CDR3 sequence is 15 residues long. CDR3 coding DNA: TGTGCCAGCAGCCGAACGGGACAGGGCGACACTGAAGCTTTCTTT. This sequence encodes CASSRTGQGDTEAFF.

The rearrangement joins TRBV5-4 to TRBJ2-7; a weak D match, TRBD2 (6 bases). V was pared by 4 bases and J by 6 bases, with 20 bases between. Germline CDR1 and CDR2: SGHNT and YYREEE (reference sequence). This CDR3 is built from 15 residues. The CDR3 DNA reads as TGTGCCAGCAGCCTCGGGACTTTTAGAGCGGGCGAGCAGTACTTC. It yields the protein CASSLGTFRAGEQYF.

The CDR3 sequence is CASSLAVAGGRGETQYF. The CDR3 DNA sequence: TGTGCCAGCAGCTTAGCTGTAGCGGGGGGCAGAGGAGAGACCCAGTACTTC. The V gene is TRBV7-2, the J gene TRBJ2-5; TRBD2 matches 10 bases. Germline assignment: CDR1 SGHTA and CDR2 FQGNSA. V was clipped by 0 bases and J by 4 bases; unmatched bases: 8. This CDR3 has 17 residues. Variable domain in full (rest from reference TRBV7-2 and TRBJ2-5): GAGVSQSPSNKVTEKGKDVELRCDPISGHTALYWYRQSLGQGLEFLIYFQGNSAPDKSGLPSDRFSAERTGGSVSTLTIQRTQQEDSAVYLCASSLAVAGGRGETQYFGPGTRLLVL.

The chain carries TRBV7-2 and TRBJ2-7, with D unresolved. The V gene lost 2 bases and the J gene lost 0 bases, with 11 bases spanning the gap. The germline CDR1 and CDR2 sequences are SGHTA and FQGNSA. This CDR3 region has 15 residues. In DNA, the CDR3 is TGTGCCAGCAGCTTAACTTCTTCCAGCTCCTACGAGCAGTACTTC. Its translation is CASSLTSSSSYEQYF. Combining the CDR3 with reference TRBV7-2 and TRBJ2-7 gives the whole variable domain GAGVSQSPSNKVTEKGKDVELRCDPISGHTALYWYRQSLGQGLEFLIYFQGNSAPDKSGLPSDRFSAERTGGSVSTLTIQRTQQEDSAVYLCASSLTSSSSYEQYFGPGTRLTVT.

This chain connects TRBV19 to TRBJ2-3; D tentatively reads TRBD1 or TRBD2 (5 bases each). The CDR3 sequence is 13 residues long. V lost 1 base and J lost 6, with 8 bases in between. Per germline, CDR1 LNHDA and CDR2 SQIVND (reference sequence). The CDR3 here is CASSIGQRDTQYF. As DNA, the CDR3 is TGTGCCAGTAGTATAGGACAGCGGGATACGCAGTATTTT.

V usage is TRBV18 and J usage is TRBJ1-3; D is unresolved. The CDR3 is made up of 13 amino acids. Between the trimmed V and J ends, which lost 3 bases and 3 bases, there was a span of 6 bases. In germline, CDR1 is KGHSH, CDR2 LQKENI. CDR3 DNA: TGTGCCAGCTCACCTCTAGTTGGAAACACCATATATTTT. It translates to CASSPLVGNTIYF.

The chain uses TRBV6-6 and TRBJ1-1, with a tentative D call TRBD1 (6 bases). V lost 8 bases and J 5 bases, leaving 12 bases between the germline ends. The CDR3 is 12 residues long. Germline values: CDR1 MNHNY, CDR2 SVGAGI (reference sequence). In nucleotides, the CDR3 is TGTGCCAGCGGAAACAGGGTAACTGAAGCTTTCTTT. Protein: CASGNRVTEAFF.

This clone appeared once. The chain's CDR3 is CASSLILAGYNEQFF. Written as DNA, the CDR3 is TGTGCCAGCAGCTTAATACTAGCGGGGTACAATGAGCAGTTCTTC. The rearrangement links TRBV7-9 to TRBJ2-1, with 10 bases matching TRBD2. The CDR3 length is 15 residues. V lost 2 bases, J lost 4 bases, and 2 bases stayed unmatched. Germline loops: CDR1 SEHNR, CDR2 FQNEAQ (reference sequence). Supplemented by reference TRBV7-9 and TRBJ2-1, the full variable domain reads DTGVSQNPRHKITKRGQNVTFRCDPISEHNRLYWYRQTLGQGPEFLTYFQNEAQLEKSRLLSDRFSAERPKGSFSTLEIQRTEQGDSAMYLCASSLILAGYNEQFFGPGTRLTVL.

The rearrangement joins TRBV9 to TRBJ1-5; D is uncertain. Germline V gives CDR1 SGDLS, CDR2 YYNGEE. V lost 5 bases to trimming and J lost 0 bases, with 6 bases between them. The CDR3 loop spans 13 amino acids. CDR3 in DNA: TGTGCCAGCAGTGGGTATAGCAATCAGCCCCAGCATTTT. This translates into CASSGYSNQPQHF.

This chain links TRBV27 with TRBJ1-1, with TRBD1 matching 8 bases. The CDR3 has 17 amino acids. Germline V gene sequence: CDR1 MNHEY, CDR2 SMNVEV (reference sequence). Losses at the gene ends were 3 bases for V and 5 bases for J; bases not matched to a gene: 14. This chain's CDR3 is CASSFRWTGSVGTEAFF. The CDR3 DNA follows: TGTGCCAGCAGTTTCCGATGGACAGGGTCCGTTGGTACTGAAGCTTTCTTT.

This chain connects TRBV7-9 to TRBJ1-2; 7 nucleotides align to TRBD1. Trimming removed 5 bases from V and 7 bases from J; junction bases left unmatched: 10. CDR3 length equals 14 residues. CDR1 and CDR2 (germline): SEHNR, FQNEAQ (reference sequence). Here the CDR3 reads CASSIEGTAAGYTF. In DNA, the CDR3 is TGTGCCAGCAGCATCGAAGGGACAGCTGCTGGCTACACCTTC.

This chain joins TRBV6-5 and TRBJ1-4, with TRBD1 matching 9 bases. The CDR3 consists of 15 residues. Germline-derived CDR1 and CDR2 are MNHEY and SVGAGI. Trimming removed 8 bases from V and 5 bases from J; junction bases left unmatched: 9. The CDR3 nucleotides are TGTGCCAGCCGACTTACAGGGGGCCTCAATGAAAAACTGTTTTTT. Protein product: CASRLTGGLNEKLFF.

V usage is TRBV4-3 and J usage is TRBJ1-1; the D gene is possibly TRBD1 (5 bases). In germline, CDR1 is LGHNA, CDR2 YSLEER. This CDR3 contains 14 residues. With 0 bases removed from V and 7 bases from J, the gap between germline ends came to 12 bases. CDR3 nucleotides: TGCGCCAGCAGCCAAGAGGGGGGGGACGATGAAGCTTTCTTT. This codes for CASSQEGGDDEAFF.

V usage is TRBV19 and J usage is TRBJ1-1; 8 nucleotides agree with TRBD1. This CDR3 is 14 amino acids long. The V gene end was trimmed by 1 base and the J gene end by 10 bases; junction bases not matched to a gene: 8. CDR1 is LNHDA and CDR2 is SQIVND in the germline V gene (reference sequence). This CDR3 is CASSIGTGGWVAFF. The CDR3 coding sequence is TGTGCCAGTAGTATAGGCACAGGGGGGTGGGTAGCTTTCTTT.

This chain connects TRBV5-1 to TRBJ1-2; D is possibly TRBD1 (5 bases). The CDR3 runs 14 residues. The V end was cut by 2 bases, the J end by 6 bases, with 14 bases between. From germline, CDR1 is SGHRS and CDR2 YFSETQ. The CDR3 here is CASSLRQTFDGYTF. The CDR3 region has the DNA TGCGCCAGCAGCTTAAGACAGACTTTTGATGGCTACACCTTC.

The chain is built from TRBV19 and TRBJ1-5, with 7 positions matching TRBD1. CDR1 is LNHDA and CDR2 is SQIVND in the germline V gene (reference sequence). Unmatched junction bases numbered 7, after V lost 11 bases and J lost 3 bases. This CDR3 is built from 13 residues. CDR3 sequence (DNA): TGTGCCTCGGGACAGACCTTCAATCAGCCCCAGCATTTT. Residues: CASGQTFNQPQHF.

This clone was observed a handful of times. This chain connects TRBV18 to TRBJ1-2, with D uncertain. V was cut by 6 bases and J by 0 bases, with 14 bases left in between. CDR1 KGHSH and CDR2 LQKENI come from the germline V gene. The CDR3 is 15 residues long. The CDR3 loop reads CASSPGRLANYGYTF. DNA for the CDR3: TGTGCCAGCTCCCCCGGGCGGCTAGCTAACTATGGCTACACCTTC.

This chain joins TRBV5-1 and TRBJ2-6, with 9 nucleotides matching TRBD1. Per the germline V gene, CDR1 is SGHRS and CDR2 is YFSETQ. The CDR3 covers 18 residues. V was pared by 2 bases and J by 0 bases, with 6 bases of the junction left unmatched. The CDR3 region has the DNA TGCGCCAGCAGCTTCGACAGGGGGTCTTTCTCTGGGGCCAACGTCCTGACTTTC. It translates to CASSFDRGSFSGANVLTF.

The rearrangement uses TRBV30 and TRBJ2-5; 10 positions agree with TRBD1. Per the germline V gene, CDR1 is GTSNPN and CDR2 is SVGIG (reference sequence). The CDR3 consists of 16 residues. Trimming removed 2 bases from V and 7 bases from J; junction bases left unmatched: 13. This CDR3 is CAWSFRQGAPGGTQYF. In nucleotides, the CDR3 is TGTGCCTGGAGTTTTCGACAGGGGGCGCCGGGAGGGACCCAGTACTTC.

This clone was seen a handful of times. The chain employs TRBV9 and TRBJ2-2, with D tentatively TRBD1 (6 bases). Germline CDR1 and CDR2: SGDLS and YYNGEE. The V end was cut by 6 bases, the J end by 7 bases, with 13 bases between. CDR3 length: 13 amino acids. The CDR3 DNA reads as TGTGCCAGCAACAACAGGGTTGACGGGGAGCTGTTTTTT. It specifies CASNNRVDGELFF.